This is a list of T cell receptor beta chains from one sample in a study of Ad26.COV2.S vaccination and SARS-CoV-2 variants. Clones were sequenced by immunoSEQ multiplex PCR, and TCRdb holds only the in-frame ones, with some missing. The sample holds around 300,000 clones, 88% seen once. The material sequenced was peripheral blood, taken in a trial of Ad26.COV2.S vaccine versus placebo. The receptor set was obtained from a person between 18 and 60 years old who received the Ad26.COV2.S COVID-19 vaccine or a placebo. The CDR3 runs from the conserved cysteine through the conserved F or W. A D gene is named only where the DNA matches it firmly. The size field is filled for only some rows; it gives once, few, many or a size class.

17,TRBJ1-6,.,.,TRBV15,CATSRDLVGGDNSPLHF,TGTGCCACCAGCAGAGATCTGGTGGGGGGCGATAATTCACCCCTCCACTTT
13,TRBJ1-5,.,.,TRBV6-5,CASRRDSNQPQHF,TGTGCCAGCAGACGGGACAGCAATCAGCCCCAGCATTTT
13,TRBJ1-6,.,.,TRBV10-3,CATCTSNNSPLHF,TGTGCCACCTGCACAAGCAATAATTCACCCCTCCACTTT
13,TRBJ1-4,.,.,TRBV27,CASSFTGNEKLFF,TGTGCCAGCAGTTTTACCGGTAATGAAAAACTGTTTTTT
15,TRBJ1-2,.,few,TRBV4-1,CASSQGMVGNYGYTF,TGCGCCAGCAGCCAAGGCATGGTCGGTAACTATGGCTACACCTTC
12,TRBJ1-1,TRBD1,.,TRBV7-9,CASTRSGTEAFF,TGTGCCAGCACCCGGAGTGGGACAGAGGCTTTCTTT
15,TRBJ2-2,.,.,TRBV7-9,CASSPPTTSPGELFF,TGTGCCAGCAGCCCACCGACGACTAGTCCCGGGGAGCTGTTTTTT
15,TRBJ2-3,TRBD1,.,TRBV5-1,CASSSFTGGADTQYF,TGCGCCAGCAGCTCTTTCACAGGGGGCGCAGATACGCAGTATTTT
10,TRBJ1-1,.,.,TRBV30,CACESTEAFF,TGTGCCTGCGAGAGTACTGAAGCTTTCTTT
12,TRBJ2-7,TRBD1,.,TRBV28,CASSGTGYEQYF,TGTGCCAGCAGTGGGACAGGCTACGAGCAGTACTTC
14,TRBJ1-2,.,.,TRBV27,CASSFTASNYGYTF,TGTGCCAGCAGTTTCACAGCCTCTAACTATGGCTACACCTTC
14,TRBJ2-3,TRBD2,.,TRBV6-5,CASSYATSADTQYF,TGTGCCAGCAGTTACGCGACTAGCGCAGATACGCAGTATTTT
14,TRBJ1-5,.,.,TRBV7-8,CASSFQQGGQPQHF,TGTGCCAGCAGCTTTCAACAGGGTGGCCAGCCCCAGCATTTT
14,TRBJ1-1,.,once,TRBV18,CASSPSGQNTEAFF,TGTGCCAGCTCACCATCAGGACAGAACACTGAAGCTTTCTTT
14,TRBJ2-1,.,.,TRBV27,CASSLTRGYNEQFF,TGTGCCAGCAGTTTGACTAGGGGCTACAATGAGCAGTTCTTC
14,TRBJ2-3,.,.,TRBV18,CASSPGGRADTQYF,TGTGCCAGCTCACCAGGGGGTAGAGCAGATACGCAGTATTTT
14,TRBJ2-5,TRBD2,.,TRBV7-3,CASSLAGGRETQYF,TGTGCCAGCAGCTTAGCGGGGGGGCGAGAGACCCAGTACTTC
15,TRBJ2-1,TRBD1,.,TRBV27,CASSIRDRADNEQFF,TGTGCCAGCAGTATCCGGGACAGGGCGGACAATGAGCAGTTCTTC
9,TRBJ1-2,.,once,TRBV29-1,CSVDVGYTF,TGCAGCGTTGATGTTGGCTACACCTTC
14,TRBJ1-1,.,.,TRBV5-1,CASNVPGPYTEAFF,TGCGCCAGCAACGTCCCGGGACCTTACACTGAAGCTTTCTTT
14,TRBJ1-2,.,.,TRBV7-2,CASSSAGGAYGYTF,TGTGCCAGCAGCTCCGCGGGCGGCGCCTATGGCTACACCTTC
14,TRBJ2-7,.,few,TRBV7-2,CASTSGGYAYEQYF,TGTGCCAGCACCTCCGGTGGCTACGCCTACGAGCAGTACTTC
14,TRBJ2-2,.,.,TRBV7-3,CASSLTGNAGELFF,TGTGCCAGCAGCTTAACGGGGAACGCCGGGGAGCTGTTTTTT
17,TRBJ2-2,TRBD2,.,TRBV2,CATPGLAGGLNTGELFF,TGTGCCACCCCGGGACTAGCGGGAGGGCTGAACACCGGGGAGCTGTTTTTT
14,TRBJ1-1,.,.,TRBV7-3,CASSPGRMNTEAFF,TGTGCCAGCAGCCCCGGACGGATGAACACTGAAGCTTTCTTT
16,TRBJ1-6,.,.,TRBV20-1,CSASLGSSRRGSPLHF,TGCAGTGCTAGTTTGGGATCCTCCCGCCGAGGTTCACCCCTCCACTTT